This passage covers 9 T cell receptor beta chains from one sample sequenced in a study of blood T cell repertoires in COVID-19. Libraries were prepared by immunoSEQ multiplex PCR; TCRdb keeps only in-frame clonotypes and omits some of them. The data hold more than 85,000 clones, with 85% to 90% observed a single time. Material: peripheral blood. The receptors shown here come from a human donor in a cohort sampled during active COVID-19.

Turning to this clone: Different DNA sequences within this sample yield the same CDR3. The chain has TRBV7-2 and TRBJ2-3; 7 positions agree with TRBD1. The CDR3 contains 15 residues. From germline, CDR1 is SGHTA and CDR2 FQGNSA. Trimming removed 1 base from V and 1 base from J; junction bases left unmatched: 2. CDR3: CASSLDRGRTDTQYF. The DNA for the CDR3 is TGTGCCAGCAGCTTAGACAGGGGACGCACAGATACGCAGTATTTT.

The V and J genes are TRBV12-3 or TRBV12-4 and TRBJ1-1; no clear D. The CDR3 loop spans 11 amino acids. Trimming left V 6 bases short and J 5 bases short, with 7 bases between. The CDR3 sequence is CASSPRTEAFF. DNA of the CDR3: TGTGCCAGCAGCCCGAGGACTGAAGCTTTCTTT.

This clone occurred once. The chain combines TRBV9 with TRBJ2-3; 8 bases line up with TRBD1. Germline CDR1 and CDR2: SGDLS and YYNGEE. The CDR3 is 17 amino acids. V gave up 1 base and J gave up 6 bases; unmatched junction bases: 13. The CDR3 loop is CASSVPYHGQGDDTQYF. The DNA for the CDR3 is TGTGCCAGCAGCGTACCCTACCACGGACAGGGAGATGATACGCAGTATTTT.

CDR3 residues: CASSGQGMSGNTIYF. CDR3 DNA sequence: TGCGCCAGCAGCGGTCAGGGTATGTCTGGAAACACCATATATTTT. The V and J genes are TRBV5-1 and TRBJ1-3; D is perhaps TRBD1 (5 bases). Germline CDR1 is SGHRS and CDR2 is YFSETQ. CDR3 length: 15 amino acids. V lost 4 bases and J lost 1, with 12 bases in between.

The gene calls are TRBV19 and TRBJ2-1, with TRBD1 identical over 10 bases. The CDR3 sequence is 17 residues long. V lost 4 bases and J lost 6; bases outside the gene matches: 12. Germline V CDR1 and CDR2: LNHDA, SQIVND (reference sequence). The CDR3 DNA reads as TGTGCCAGTAGTACCGCCTGGGGGACAGGGGTCAGCAATGAGCAGTTCTTC. Translating gives CASSTAWGTGVSNEQFF.

In DNA form, the CDR3 reads TGTGCCAGCAGCCTGATTCCCGGGGACAGTAATTCACCCCTCCACTTT. Its protein product is CASSLIPGDSNSPLHF. The chain combines TRBV27 with TRBJ1-6; 7 bases line up with TRBD1. Germline V gene lookup returns CDR1 MNHEY and CDR2 SMNVEV (reference sequence). V shed 6 bases and J 6 bases; nucleotides not matched to a gene: 11. The CDR3 is 16 amino acids.

The chain couples TRBV5-4 to TRBJ2-1; weak D call: TRBD2 (5 bases). CDR3 length: 17 amino acids. In germline, CDR1 is SGHNT, CDR2 YYREEE (reference sequence). The germline V and J ends were trimmed by 4 bases and 3 bases, with 20 bases remaining between them. This chain's CDR3 is CASSGNLGGGHYNEQFF. CDR3 nucleotide sequence: TGTGCCAGCAGCGGGAACCTAGGCGGCGGGCACTACAATGAGCAGTTCTTC. The full variable domain, rest sourced from reference TRBV5-4 and TRBJ2-1, is ETGVTQSPTHLIKTRGQQVTLRCSSQSGHNTVSWYQQALGQGPQFIFQYYREEENGRGNFPPRFSGLQFPNYSSELNVNALELDDSALYLCASSGNLGGGHYNEQFFGPGTRLTVL.

This chain uses TRBV12-3 or TRBV12-4 with TRBJ1-2; D gene uncertain. The ends were cut back, 3 bases at V and 8 bases at J, with 10 bases in the middle. This CDR3 region has 12 residues. CDR3 loop: CASSFGFMGYTF. CDR3 nucleotide sequence: TGTGCCAGCAGTTTCGGTTTCATGGGCTACACCTTC.

J is TRBJ2-5 and V is TRBV7-9, with 7 positions matching TRBD2. CDR1 and CDR2 from the germline V gene are SEHNR and FQNEAQ (reference sequence). The CDR3 sequence is 15 residues long. V lost 3 bases and J lost 5; bases outside the gene matches: 9. The CDR3 bases are TGTGCCAGCAGCTTTGGGGGGGTCGACGGGGAGACCCAGTACTTC. This sequence encodes CASSFGGVDGETQYF.